These T cell receptor beta chains were read from a single sample in a study of regulatory T cells in long-lasting Graves disease. TCRdb re-called the multiplex PCR reads with MiXCR, one entry per CDR3 protein. The sample comprises hundreds of thousands of distinct CDR3 sequences, around 21% of which are singletons, and under 25% rests with the top ten. The sample consisted of peripheral blood mononuclear cells (PBMCs), taken when the disease was refractory, from a patient treated with antithyroid drugs. The receptor set was obtained from a female donor with Graves disease. Each CDR3 is given without its conserved first and last residue. Fields, in order: V gene, CDR3 protein.

TRBV28 | ASSLGTGRRATGELF
TRBV28 | ASSFGDRVNSPLH
TRBV28 | ASSTRQGDQPQH
TRBV29-1 | TASRDFPPYEQY
TRBV12-3/TRBV12-4 | ASSADRFQETQY
TRBV12-5 | ASGFKGVTEAF
TRBV4-2 | ASSQGTQGRTEAF
TRBV15 | ATSRDRTPGYEQY
TRBV11-2 | ASSFGRGKLF
TRBV27 | VSTAWEGSNTGELF
TRBV7-2 | ASSLRPGQGTATNKKLF
TRBV7-9 | ASSPGGYQQY
TRBV4-2 | ASSQDRGGIGTGYQETQY
TRBV18 | ASSQSGLANYNEQF
TRBV7-2 | ASSLGLAIYEQY
TRBV4-1 | ASSPLIPRRDSEGYT
TRBV18 | ASSPQPGQPAGNEQF
TRBV7-2 | ASSFPPHYEQY
TRBV3-1 | ASSQGRGSGNTIY
TRBV12-3/TRBV12-4 | ASSLARQRNQPQH
TRBV20-1 | SARETSGARGTQY
TRBV28 | ASSLRTSNDEQY
TRBV15 | ATSNSPQETQY
TRBV28 | ASRGDYPTQY
TRBV11-3 | ASSYRGSSYNEQF
TRBV24-1 | ATSDPPQNYGYT
TRBV11-2 | ASRSQGSEQY
TRBV6-1 | ASYQHLEAF
TRBV18 | ASSPPLIEREGPETQY
TRBV5-4 | ASSPYPNTEAF
TRBV6-1 | ASSRSGNQETQY
TRBV19 | ASKEGAGSNSPLH
TRBV19 | ASSTGTGSQPQH
TRBV5-8 | ASTASWVPGANVLT
TRBV2 | ASSEGQNHQETQY
TRBV12-5 | ASGLVRGGWGGDEQY
TRBV7-2 | ASSSGGWGTDTQY
TRBV12-3/TRBV12-4 | ASSLGVSKETQY
TRBV12-3/TRBV12-4 | ASSLISVEAF
TRBV11-2 | ASSLVTSGRTYEQY
TRBV28 | ASRRTRTSGSMQY
TRBV6-1 | ASRTRDSLNHQPQH
TRBV6-9 | ASSYPGGLGTEAF
TRBV6-1 | ASRSSGANVLT
TRBV6-1 | ASTKTGVGTNEKLF
TRBV19 | ASTSWDRESEQY
TRBV6-1 | ASNLGTGWNIQY
TRBV6-1 | ASSEPPLAGELYEQY
TRBV6-1 | ASSTVSDRTGELF
TRBV7-2 | ASSLIALGDEQF
TRBV7-2 | ASSPADEQY
TRBV27 | ASMGAKNTQY
TRBV11-2 | ASSLDRGFGTGSNEQF
TRBV27 | ASSLFSSPGELF